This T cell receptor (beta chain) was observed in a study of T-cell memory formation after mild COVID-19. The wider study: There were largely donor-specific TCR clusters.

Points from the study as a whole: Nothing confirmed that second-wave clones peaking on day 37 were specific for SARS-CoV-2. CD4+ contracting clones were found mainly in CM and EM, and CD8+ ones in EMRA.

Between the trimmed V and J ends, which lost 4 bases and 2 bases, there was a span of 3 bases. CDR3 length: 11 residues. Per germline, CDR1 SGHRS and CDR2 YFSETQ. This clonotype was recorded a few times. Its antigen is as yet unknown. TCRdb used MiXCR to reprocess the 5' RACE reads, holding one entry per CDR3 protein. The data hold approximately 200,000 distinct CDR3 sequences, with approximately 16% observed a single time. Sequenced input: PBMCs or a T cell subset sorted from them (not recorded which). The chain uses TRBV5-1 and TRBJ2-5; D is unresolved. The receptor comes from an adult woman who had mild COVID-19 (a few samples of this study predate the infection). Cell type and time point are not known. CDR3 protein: CASSKQETQYF. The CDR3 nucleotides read TGCGCCAGCAGCAAACAAGAGACCCAGTACTTC.